Listed here is a single T cell receptor beta chain. Its specificity is unknown. The entry originates in a study of OX40 agonist ivuxolimab in advanced cancers. The study, taken as a whole, reports: Blood T cells, both CD4+ and CD8+, expanded clonally by week 6 at 0.1 to 3.0 mg/kg.

Produced via immunoSEQ multiplex PCR; TCRdb's table is partial and in-frame only. Found here are about 90,000 clones, 91% of them singletons; the top ten hold around 1.7%. Germline V gene sequence: CDR1 MGHRA, CDR2 YSYEKL. Trimming cost V 1 base and J 0 bases; bases outside gene matches: 7. This CDR3 has 17 residues. At baseline, cycle 4 day 1, and cycle 7 day 1, blood was sampled. The origin of this receptor is an adult with an advanced solid tumor such as melanoma, head and neck, liver or kidney cancer. The rearrangement uses TRBV4-1 and TRBJ2-5; TRBD2 aligns across 8 bases. The source was CD4+ or CD8+ T cells sorted from blood, collected in a trial of the OX40 agonist ivuxolimab. The CDR3 DNA follows: TGCGCCAGCAGCCAAGGTCTGGCTAGCGGGTACCAAGAGACCCAGTACTTC. Translation: CASSQGLASGYQETQYF.